The clone carrying this T cell receptor beta chain was recorded a few times. This record belongs to a study of identical twins. TCRdb recomputed calls from the 5' RACE reads with MiXCR, one row per CDR3 protein. The table has hundreds of thousands of distinct CDR3 sequences, 18% seen once. The CDR3 spans 13 residues. V lost 6 bases to trimming and J lost 8 bases; unmatched junction nucleotides: 5. Germline V lookup: CDR1 MNHNS, CDR2 SASEGT. A further study also used this sample, focusing on T cells expressing NK-cell markers.

Sequenced material: PBMCs. The clonotype was recovered from a woman aged 18 to 35 in good health. The chain couples TRBV6-1 to TRBJ2-4, with 9 bases fitting TRBD1. DNA for the CDR3: TGTGCCAGCAGCAGAGGACAGGGGTACATTCAGTACTTC. It encodes CASSRGQGYIQYF.